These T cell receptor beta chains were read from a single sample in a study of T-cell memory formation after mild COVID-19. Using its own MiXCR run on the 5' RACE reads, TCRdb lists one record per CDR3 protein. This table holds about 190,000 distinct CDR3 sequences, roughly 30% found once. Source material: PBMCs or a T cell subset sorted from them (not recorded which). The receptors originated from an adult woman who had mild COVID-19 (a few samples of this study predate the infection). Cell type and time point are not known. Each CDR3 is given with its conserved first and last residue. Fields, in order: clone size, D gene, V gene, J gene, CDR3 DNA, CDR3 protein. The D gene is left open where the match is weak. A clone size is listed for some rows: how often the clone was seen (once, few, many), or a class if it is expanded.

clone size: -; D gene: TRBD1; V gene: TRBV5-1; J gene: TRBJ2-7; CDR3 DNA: TGCGCCAGCAGCTTGGTGACAGGGGCGAACGAGCAGTACTTC; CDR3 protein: CASSLVTGANEQYF
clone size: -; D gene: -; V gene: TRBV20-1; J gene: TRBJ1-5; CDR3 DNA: TGCAGTGCTAGCCCGCGGGTTGTGGGCAATCAGCCCCAGCATTTT; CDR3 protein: CSASPRVVGNQPQHF
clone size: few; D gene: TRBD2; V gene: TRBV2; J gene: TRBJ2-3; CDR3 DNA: TGTGCCAGTTCTAGCGGGGAATACACAGATACGCAGTATTTT; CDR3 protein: CASSSGEYTDTQYF
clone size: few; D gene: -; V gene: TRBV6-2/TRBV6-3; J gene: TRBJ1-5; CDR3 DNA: TGTGCCAGCAGCTGGGACGGAGGGGGCAATCAGCCCCAGCATTTT; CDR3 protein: CASSWDGGGNQPQHF
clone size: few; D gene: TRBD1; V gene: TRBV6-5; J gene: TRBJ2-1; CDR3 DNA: TGTGCCAGCAGTACACCGACAGGGTTAGTTGGTGAGCAGTTCTTC; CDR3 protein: CASSTPTGLVGEQFF
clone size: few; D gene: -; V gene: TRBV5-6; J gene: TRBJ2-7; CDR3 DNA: TGTGCCAGCAGCTCGACAGATGCCTACGAGCAGTACTTC; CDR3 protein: CASSSTDAYEQYF
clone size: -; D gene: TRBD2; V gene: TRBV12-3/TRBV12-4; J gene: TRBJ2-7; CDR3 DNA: TGTGCCAGCAGTTCGGGGGGAGCGGGCGAGCAGTACTTC; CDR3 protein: CASSSGGAGEQYF
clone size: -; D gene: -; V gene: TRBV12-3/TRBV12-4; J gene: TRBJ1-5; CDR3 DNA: TGTGCCAGCAGTTTCAGGGGAGATCAGCCCCAGCATTTT; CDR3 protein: CASSFRGDQPQHF
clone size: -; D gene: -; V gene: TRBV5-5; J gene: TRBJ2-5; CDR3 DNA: TGTGCCAGCAGCTTGGGATTAGAACAAGAGACCCAGTACTTC; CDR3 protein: CASSLGLEQETQYF
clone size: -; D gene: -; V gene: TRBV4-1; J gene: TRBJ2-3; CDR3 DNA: TGCGCCAGCAGCCATCGGACGGTTGATTACACAGATACGCAGTATTTT; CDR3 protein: CASSHRTVDYTDTQYF
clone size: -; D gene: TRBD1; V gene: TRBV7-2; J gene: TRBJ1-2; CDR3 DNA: TGTGCCAGCAGCTTAGTCCAACAGGGGGCGTATTATGGCTACACCTTC; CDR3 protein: CASSLVQQGAYYGYTF
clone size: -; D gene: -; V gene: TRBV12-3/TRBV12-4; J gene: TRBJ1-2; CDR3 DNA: TGTGCCAGCAGTTCCCGCCGAGGGGGAGGGGAGTTTAACTATGGCTACACCTTC; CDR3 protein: CASSSRRGGGEFNYGYTF
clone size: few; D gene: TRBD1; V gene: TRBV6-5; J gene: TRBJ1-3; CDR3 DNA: TGTGCCAGCAGTTACTCCTCCGGGGACAGGGGGCCTATCGGAAACACCATATATTTT; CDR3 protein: CASSYSSGDRGPIGNTIYF
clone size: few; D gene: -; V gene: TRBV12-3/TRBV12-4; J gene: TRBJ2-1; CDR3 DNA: TGTGCCAGCAGTTTTCGGGTCGATGAGCAGTTCTTC; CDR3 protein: CASSFRVDEQFF
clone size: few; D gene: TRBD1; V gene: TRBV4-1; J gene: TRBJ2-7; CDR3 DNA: TGCGCCAGCAGCCCAGTACCCAGGGGGCTGTCCTACGAGCAGTACTTC; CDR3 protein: CASSPVPRGLSYEQYF
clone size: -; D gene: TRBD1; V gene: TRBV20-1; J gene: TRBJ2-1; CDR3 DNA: TGCAGTGCTAGAGATATGGACAGGATCTACAATGAGCAGTTCTTC; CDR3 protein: CSARDMDRIYNEQFF
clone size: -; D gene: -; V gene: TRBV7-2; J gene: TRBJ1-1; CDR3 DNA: TGTGCCAGCGGGCGGTTGGGGGCTTTCTTT; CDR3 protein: CASGRLGAFF
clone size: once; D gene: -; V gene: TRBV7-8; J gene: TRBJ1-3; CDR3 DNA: TGTGCCAGCAGCTCCCAGACAGGATTAGGAAACACCATATATTTT; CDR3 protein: CASSSQTGLGNTIYF
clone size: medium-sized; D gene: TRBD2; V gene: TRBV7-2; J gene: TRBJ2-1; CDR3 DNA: TGCGCCAGCAGCTTGAGCGGGAGCTCCTACAATGAGCAGTTCTTC; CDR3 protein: CASSLSGSSYNEQFF
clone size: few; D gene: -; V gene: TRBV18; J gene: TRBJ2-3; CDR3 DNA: TGTGCCAGCTCACCATCTATCTCCCTGGATACGCAGTATTTT; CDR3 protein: CASSPSISLDTQYF
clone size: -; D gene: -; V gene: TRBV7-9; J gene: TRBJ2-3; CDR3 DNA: TGTGCCAGCAGCTTAGCCCCCCAGTCTAGCACAGATACGCAGTATTTT; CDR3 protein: CASSLAPQSSTDTQYF
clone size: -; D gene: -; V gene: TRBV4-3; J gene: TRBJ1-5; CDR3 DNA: TGCGCCAGCAGCCAAGAGGTCGGGAATCAGCCCCAGCATTTT; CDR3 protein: CASSQEVGNQPQHF
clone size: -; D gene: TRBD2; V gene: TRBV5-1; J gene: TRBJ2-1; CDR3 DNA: TGCGCCAGCAGCTCCACTAGCGGGAGCTACAATGAGCAGTTCTTC; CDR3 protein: CASSSTSGSYNEQFF
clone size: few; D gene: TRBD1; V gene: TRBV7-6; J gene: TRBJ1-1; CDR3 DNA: TGTGCCAGCAGCTCCACCGGGACAGAGGCTTTCTTT; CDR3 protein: CASSSTGTEAFF
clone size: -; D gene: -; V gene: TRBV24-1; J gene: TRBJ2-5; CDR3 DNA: TGTGCCACGATTTCAGGGGACCGAACCCTTTGGACCCAGTACTTC; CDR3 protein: CATISGDRTLWTQYF
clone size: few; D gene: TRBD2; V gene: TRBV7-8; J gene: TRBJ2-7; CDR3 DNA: TGTGCCAGCAGCGAGAGCGGGAGCGGTTACGAGCAGTACTTC; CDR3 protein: CASSESGSGYEQYF
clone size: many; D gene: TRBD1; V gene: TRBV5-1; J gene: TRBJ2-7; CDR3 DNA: TGCGCCAGCAGCCTGGGACAGGGGGGCTACGAGCAGTACTTC; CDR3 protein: CASSLGQGGYEQYF
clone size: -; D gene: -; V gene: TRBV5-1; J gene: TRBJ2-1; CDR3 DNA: TGCGCCAGCAGCTTGATGATGGGCTACAATGAGCAGTTCTTC; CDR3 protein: CASSLMMGYNEQFF
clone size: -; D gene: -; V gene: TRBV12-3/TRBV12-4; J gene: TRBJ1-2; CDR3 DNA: TGTGCCAGCAGTTTCGCCGGGTATGGCTACACCTTC; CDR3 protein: CASSFAGYGYTF
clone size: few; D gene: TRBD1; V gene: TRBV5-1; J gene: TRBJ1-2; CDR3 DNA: TGCGCCAGCAACGGAAGACAGGGGGCGGACTATGGCTACACCTTC; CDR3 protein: CASNGRQGADYGYTF
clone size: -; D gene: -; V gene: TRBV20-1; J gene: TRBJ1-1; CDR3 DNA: TGCAGTGCCCGTCGGGTGAACACTGAAGCTTTCTTT; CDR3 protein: CSARRVNTEAFF
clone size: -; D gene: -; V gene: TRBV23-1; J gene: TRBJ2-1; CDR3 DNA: TGCGCCAGCAGGTCAATACGGGGGAACAATGAGCAGTTCTTC; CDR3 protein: CASRSIRGNNEQFF
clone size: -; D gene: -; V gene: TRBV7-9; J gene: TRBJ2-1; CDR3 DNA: TGTGCCAGCAGCGAAGTAAGTGATGAGCAGTTCTTC; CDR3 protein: CASSEVSDEQFF
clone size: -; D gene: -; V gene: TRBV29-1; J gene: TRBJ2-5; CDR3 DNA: TGCAGCGTTGAGTCGGTAGCAGAGACCCAGTACTTC; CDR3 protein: CSVESVAETQYF
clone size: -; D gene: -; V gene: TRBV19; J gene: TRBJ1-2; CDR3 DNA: TGTGCCAGTACCCCCCTAAGTGTGGGGGGTAACTATGGCTACACCTTC; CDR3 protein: CASTPLSVGGNYGYTF
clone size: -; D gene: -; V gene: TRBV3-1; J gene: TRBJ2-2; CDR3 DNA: TGTGCCAGCAGCCCTCGTGAGGGGGGCACCGGGGAGCTGTTTTTT; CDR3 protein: CASSPREGGTGELFF
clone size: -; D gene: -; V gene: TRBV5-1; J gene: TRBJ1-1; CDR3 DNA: TGCGCCAGCAGCTTGGGGCTCCCCGTGGGGGCTTTCTTT; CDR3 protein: CASSLGLPVGAFF
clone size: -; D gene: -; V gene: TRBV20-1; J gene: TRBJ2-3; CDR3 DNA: TGCAGTGCTAGAGATGGCGGTAACACAGATACGCAGTATTTT; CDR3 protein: CSARDGGNTDTQYF
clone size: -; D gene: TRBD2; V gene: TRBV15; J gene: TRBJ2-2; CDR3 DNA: TGTGCCACCAGCAGAAGAGCGGGAGAGGTGAACACCGGGGAGCTGTTTTTT; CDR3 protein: CATSRRAGEVNTGELFF
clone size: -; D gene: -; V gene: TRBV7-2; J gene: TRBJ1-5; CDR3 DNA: -; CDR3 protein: CASSFYICSARGPDLGQPQHF
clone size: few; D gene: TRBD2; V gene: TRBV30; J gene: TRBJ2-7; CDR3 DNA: TGTGCCTGGAAACTAGCGGGGGGCCCCTACGAGCAGTACTTC; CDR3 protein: CAWKLAGGPYEQYF
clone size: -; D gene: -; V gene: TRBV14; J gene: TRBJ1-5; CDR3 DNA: TGTGCCAGCAGCCACAGGGGAATAGGGCAGCCCCAGCATTTT; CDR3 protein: CASSHRGIGQPQHF
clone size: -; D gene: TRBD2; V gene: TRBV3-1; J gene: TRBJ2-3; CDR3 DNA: TGTGCCAGCAGCCTGGGGACTAGCGGGACAGATACGCAGTATTTT; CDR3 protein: CASSLGTSGTDTQYF
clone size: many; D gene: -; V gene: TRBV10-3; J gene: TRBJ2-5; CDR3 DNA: TGTGCCATCAGTCAGTTCCAAGAGACCCAGTACTTC; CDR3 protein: CAISQFQETQYF
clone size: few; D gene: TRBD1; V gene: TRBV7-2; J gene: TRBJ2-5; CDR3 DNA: TGTGCCAGCAGCTCCGGACAGGTCAGAGAGACCCAGTACTTC; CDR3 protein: CASSSGQVRETQYF